The clone carrying this T cell receptor (beta chain) has only a few counts. Its antigen is unknown. The data belong to a study of T cell responses to AZD1222 COVID-19 vaccine. Study observations and caveats: It was only 6 or 7 AZD1222 recipients who were seropositive at baseline. Elevations in Spike-specific TCR breadth and depth followed administration of two AZD1222 doses.

Some clones are missing from TCRdb's copy, which holds only in-frame ones; the method was immunoSEQ multiplex PCR. The data hold about 88,000 clones, with approximately 90% observed a single time. Germline CDR1 reads SGHTA; CDR2 reads FQGTGA. J lost 1 base, V lost 5 bases, and 3 bases had no gene match. The CDR3 covers 15 residues. Sequencing used peripheral blood, obtained 28 days after the second AZD1222 dose. This sequence was found in an adult who received the AZD1222 COVID-19 vaccine. This sequence joins TRBV7-3 and TRBJ1-3, with 9 bases lining up with TRBD1. The CDR3 is CASSQGTGSGNTIYF. In DNA form, the CDR3 reads TGTGCCAGCAGCCAGGGGACAGGGTCTGGAAACACCATATATTTT.